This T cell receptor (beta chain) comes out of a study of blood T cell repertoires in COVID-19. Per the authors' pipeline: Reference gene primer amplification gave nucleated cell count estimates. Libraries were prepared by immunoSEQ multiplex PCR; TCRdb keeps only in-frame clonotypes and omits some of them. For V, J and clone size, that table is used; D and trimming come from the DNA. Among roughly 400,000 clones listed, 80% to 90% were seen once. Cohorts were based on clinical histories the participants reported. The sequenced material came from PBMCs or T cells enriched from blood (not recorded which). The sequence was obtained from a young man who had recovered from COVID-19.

The CDR3 DNA sequence: TGTGCCAGCAGTGTCTACAGGGGAGAGCAGTACTTC. Its translation is CASSVYRGEQYF. J is TRBJ2-7 and V is TRBV25-1, with 7 bases lining up with TRBD1. Germline V gene lookup returns CDR1 MGHDK and CDR2 SYGVNS. V trimming: 4 bases; J trimming: 7 bases; junction bases outside the gene matches: 4. CDR3 length: 12 amino acids.